The T cell receptor (delta chain) described here comes from a study of gammadelta T cells in human blood. There are 16 residues in the CDR3. V shed 3 bases and J 5 bases; nucleotides not matched to a gene: 8. Germline CDR1 reads GEAIGNYY; CDR2 reads EKD. TCRdb re-called the RT-PCR reads with CATT. The table lists about 1,000 delta-chain clones, about 26% of them singletons. The V gene is TRDV2, the J gene TRDJ1; 13 bases are shared with TRDD3. The J gene comes from matching the DNA to germline here; TCRdb lacks it. The sample was Vgamma9Vdelta2 gamma-delta T cells from adult blood. This sequence was found in a human donor. This CDR3 is CACDALLGDTQDKLIF. The CDR3, as DNA: TGTGCCTGTGACGCCCTACTGGGGGATACGCAAGATAAACTCATCTTT.